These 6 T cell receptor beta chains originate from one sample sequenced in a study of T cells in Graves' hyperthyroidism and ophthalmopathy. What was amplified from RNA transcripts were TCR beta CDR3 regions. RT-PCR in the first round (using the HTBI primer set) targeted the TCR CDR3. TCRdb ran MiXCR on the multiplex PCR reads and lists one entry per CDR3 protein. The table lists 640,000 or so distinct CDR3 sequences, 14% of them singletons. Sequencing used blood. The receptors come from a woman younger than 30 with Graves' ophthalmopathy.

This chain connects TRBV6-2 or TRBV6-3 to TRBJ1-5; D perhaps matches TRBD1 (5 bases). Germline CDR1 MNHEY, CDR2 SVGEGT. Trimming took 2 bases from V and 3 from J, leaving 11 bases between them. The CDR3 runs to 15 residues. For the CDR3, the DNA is TGTGCCAGCAGTTACCCGACAGAGACCAATCAGCCCCAGCATTTT. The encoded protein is CASSYPTETNQPQHF.

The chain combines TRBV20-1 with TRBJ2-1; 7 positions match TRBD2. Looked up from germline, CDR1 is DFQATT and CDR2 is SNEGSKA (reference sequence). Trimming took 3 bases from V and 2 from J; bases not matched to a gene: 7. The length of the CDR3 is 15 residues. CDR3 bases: TGCAGTGCTAGGTCGCTAGCGGCCACCTACAATGAGCAGTTCTTC. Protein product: CSARSLAATYNEQFF.

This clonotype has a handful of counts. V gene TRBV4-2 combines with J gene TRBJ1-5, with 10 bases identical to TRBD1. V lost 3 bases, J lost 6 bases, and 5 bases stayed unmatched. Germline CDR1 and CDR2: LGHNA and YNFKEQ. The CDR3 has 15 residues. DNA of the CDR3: TGTGCCAGCAGCCAGGACAGGGGGTTCGGTCAGCCCCAGCATTTT. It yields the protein CASSQDRGFGQPQHF.

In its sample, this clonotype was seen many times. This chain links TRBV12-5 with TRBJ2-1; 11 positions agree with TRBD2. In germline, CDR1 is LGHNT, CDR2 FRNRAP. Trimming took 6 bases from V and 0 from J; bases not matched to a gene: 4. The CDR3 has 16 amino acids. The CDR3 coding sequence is TGTGCTAGTGGCCCCACTAGCGGGAGCTCCTACAATGAGCAGTTCTTC. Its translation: CASGPTSGSSYNEQFF.

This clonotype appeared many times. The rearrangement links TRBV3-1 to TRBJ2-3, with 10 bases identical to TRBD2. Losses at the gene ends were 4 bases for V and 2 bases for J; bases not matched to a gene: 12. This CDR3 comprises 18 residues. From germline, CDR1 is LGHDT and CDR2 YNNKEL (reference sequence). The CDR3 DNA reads TGTGCCAGCAGCCCCCTCTATAGCGGGAGGCCTCACACAGATACGCAGTATTTT. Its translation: CASSPLYSGRPHTDTQYF.

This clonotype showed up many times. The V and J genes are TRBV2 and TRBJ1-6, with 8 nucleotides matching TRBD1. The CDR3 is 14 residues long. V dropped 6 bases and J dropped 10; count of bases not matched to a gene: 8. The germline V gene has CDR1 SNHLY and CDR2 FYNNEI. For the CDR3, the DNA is TGTGCCAGCAGGGCGACAGGGGAGGTCTCACCCCTCCACTTT. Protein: CASRATGEVSPLHF.